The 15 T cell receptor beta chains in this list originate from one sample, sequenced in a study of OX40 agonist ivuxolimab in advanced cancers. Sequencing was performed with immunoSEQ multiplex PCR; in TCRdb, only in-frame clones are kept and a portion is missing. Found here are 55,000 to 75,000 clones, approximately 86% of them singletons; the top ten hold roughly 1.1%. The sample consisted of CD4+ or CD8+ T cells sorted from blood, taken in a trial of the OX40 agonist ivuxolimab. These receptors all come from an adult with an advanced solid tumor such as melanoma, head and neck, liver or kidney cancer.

The CDR3 DNA is TGTGCCAGCAGTGAATTACGGGGGGCGGACACCGGGGAGCTGTTTTTT. It specifies CASSELRGADTGELFF. The rearrangement uses TRBV6-1 and TRBJ2-2; maybe TRBD2 (7 bases). Deletions cut 2 bases from V and 3 bases from J, with 13 bases between. From germline, CDR1 is MNHNS and CDR2 SASEGT. The CDR3 is made up of 16 amino acids.

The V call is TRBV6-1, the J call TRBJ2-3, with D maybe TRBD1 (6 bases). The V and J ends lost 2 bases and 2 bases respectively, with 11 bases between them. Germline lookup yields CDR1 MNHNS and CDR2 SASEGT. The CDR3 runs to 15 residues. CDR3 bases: TGTGCCAGCAGTGAAACGAAGGGGGACACAGATACGCAGTATTTT. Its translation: CASSETKGDTDTQYF.

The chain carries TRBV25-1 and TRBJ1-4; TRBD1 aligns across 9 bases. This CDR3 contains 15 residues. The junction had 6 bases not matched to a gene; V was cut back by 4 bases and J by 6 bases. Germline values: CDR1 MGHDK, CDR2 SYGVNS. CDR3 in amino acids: CASSAYTGGDEKLFF. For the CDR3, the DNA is TGTGCCAGCAGTGCCTATACAGGGGGCGATGAAAAACTGTTTTTT.

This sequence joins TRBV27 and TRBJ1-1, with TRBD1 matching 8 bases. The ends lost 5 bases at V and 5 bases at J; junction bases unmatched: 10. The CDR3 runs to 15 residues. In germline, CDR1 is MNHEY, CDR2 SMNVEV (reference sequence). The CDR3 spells CASSGPKTGVTEAFF. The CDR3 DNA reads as TGTGCCAGCAGTGGGCCAAAGACAGGGGTTACTGAAGCTTTCTTT.

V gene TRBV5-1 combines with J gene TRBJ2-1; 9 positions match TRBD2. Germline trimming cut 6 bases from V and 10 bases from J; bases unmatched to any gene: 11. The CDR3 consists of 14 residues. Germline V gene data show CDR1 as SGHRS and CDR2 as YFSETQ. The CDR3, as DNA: TGCGCCAGCAACGAATTAGCGGGAGCGGGCGAGCAGTTCTTC. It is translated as CASNELAGAGEQFF.

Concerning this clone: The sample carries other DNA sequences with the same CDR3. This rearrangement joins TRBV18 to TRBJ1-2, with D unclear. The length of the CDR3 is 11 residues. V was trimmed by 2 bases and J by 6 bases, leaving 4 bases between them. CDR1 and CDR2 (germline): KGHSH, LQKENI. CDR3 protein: CASSPGDGYTF. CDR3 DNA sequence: TGTGCCAGCTCACCAGGGGATGGCTACACCTTC.

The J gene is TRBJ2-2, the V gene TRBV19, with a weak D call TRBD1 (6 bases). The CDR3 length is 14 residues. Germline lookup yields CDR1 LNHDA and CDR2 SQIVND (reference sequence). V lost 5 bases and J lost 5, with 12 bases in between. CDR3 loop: CASSGQSGTGELFF. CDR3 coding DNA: TGTGCCAGTAGTGGACAGTCGGGAACCGGGGAGCTGTTTTTT. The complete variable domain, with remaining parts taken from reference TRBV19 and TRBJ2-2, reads DGGITQSPKYLFRKEGQNVTLSCEQNLNHDAMYWYRQDPGQGLRLIYYSQIVNDFQKGDIAEGYSVSREKKESFPLTVTSAQKNPTAFYLCASSGQSGTGELFFGEGSRLTVL.

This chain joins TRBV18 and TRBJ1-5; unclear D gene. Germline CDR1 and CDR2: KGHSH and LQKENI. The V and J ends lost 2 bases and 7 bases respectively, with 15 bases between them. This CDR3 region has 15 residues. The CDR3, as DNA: TGTGCCAGCTCACCATTTTCCACAGAACAACAGCCCCAGCATTTT. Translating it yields CASSPFSTEQQPQHF.

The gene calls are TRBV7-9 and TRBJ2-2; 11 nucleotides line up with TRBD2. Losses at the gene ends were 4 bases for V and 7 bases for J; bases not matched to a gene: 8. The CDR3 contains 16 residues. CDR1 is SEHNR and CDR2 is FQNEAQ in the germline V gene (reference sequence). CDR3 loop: CASSSASGRQGGELFF. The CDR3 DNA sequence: TGTGCCAGCAGCTCAGCTAGCGGGAGGCAAGGCGGGGAGCTGTTTTTT.

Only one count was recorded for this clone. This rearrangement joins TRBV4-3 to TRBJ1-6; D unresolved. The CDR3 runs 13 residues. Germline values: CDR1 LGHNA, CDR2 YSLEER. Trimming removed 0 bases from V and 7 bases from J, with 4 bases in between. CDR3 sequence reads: CASSQENNSPLHF. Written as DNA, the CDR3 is TGCGCCAGCAGCCAAGAAAACAATTCACCCCTCCACTTT.

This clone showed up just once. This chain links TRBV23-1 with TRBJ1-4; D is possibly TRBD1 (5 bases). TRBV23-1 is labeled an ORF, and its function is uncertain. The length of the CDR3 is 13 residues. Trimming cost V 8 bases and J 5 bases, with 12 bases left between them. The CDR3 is CASRRDGNEKLFF. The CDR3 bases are TGCGCCAGCCGAAGGGACGGAAATGAAAAACTGTTTTTT.

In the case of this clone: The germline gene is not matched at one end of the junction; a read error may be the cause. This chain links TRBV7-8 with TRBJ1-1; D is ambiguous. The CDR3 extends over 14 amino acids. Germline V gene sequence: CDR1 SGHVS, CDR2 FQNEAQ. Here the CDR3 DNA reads TGTGCCAGCAGCCAGACCGTTCTGAACTCTGAAGCTTTCTTT. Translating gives CASSQTVLNSEAFF.

The CDR3 spells CASSLQGRSGNTIYF. CDR3 in DNA: TGTGCCAGCAGCTTACAGGGGCGCTCTGGAAACACCATATATTTT. The chain uses TRBV5-6 and TRBJ1-3, with 7 bases matching TRBD1. This CDR3 region has 15 residues. The germline CDR1 and CDR2 sequences are SGHDT and YYEEEE. Germline trimming cut 2 bases from V and 0 bases from J; bases unmatched to any gene: 2.

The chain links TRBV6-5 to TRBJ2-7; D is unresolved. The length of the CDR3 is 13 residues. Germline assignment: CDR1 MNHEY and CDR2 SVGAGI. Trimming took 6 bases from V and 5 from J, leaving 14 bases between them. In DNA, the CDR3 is TGTGCCAGCAGAACAACCTATACCCACGAGCAGTACTTC. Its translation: CASRTTYTHEQYF.

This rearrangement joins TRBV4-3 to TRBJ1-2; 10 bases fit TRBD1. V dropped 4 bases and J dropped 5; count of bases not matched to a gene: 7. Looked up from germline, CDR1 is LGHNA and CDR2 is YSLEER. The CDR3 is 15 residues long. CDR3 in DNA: TGCGCCAGCAGCCGCGGGACAGGGGAGAGTTATGGCTACACCTTC. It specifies CASSRGTGESYGYTF.